The next 25 T cell receptor beta chains were all read from a single sample in a study of T-cell reconstitution after alpha-beta-depleted transplantation in children. Researchers prepared the TCRbeta library using unique molecular identifiers, the study reports. TCRdb used MiXCR to reprocess the PCR reads, holding one entry per CDR3 protein. This sample has approximately 190,000 distinct CDR3 sequences, with roughly 9.1% found just once. Sequenced here: PBMCs, mostly from graft donor cells, sampled 360 days after TCRalphabeta/CD19-depleted stem cell transplant. These receptors were obtained from a male patient aged 2-10 years who had a stem cell transplant for acute myeloid leukemia, so the T cells may come from the graft donor.

This clonotype was seen more than once but under ten times. V and J are TRBV28 and TRBJ2-7; TRBD1 matches at 7 bases. Trimming took 4 bases from V and 7 from J; bases not matched to a gene: 7. Germline CDR1 reads MDHEN; CDR2 reads SYDVKM. This CDR3 is built from 13 residues. The CDR3 coding sequence is TGTGCCAGCAGTTCCGACAGGGTCGAGGAGCAGTACGTC. It codes for CASSSDRVEEQYV.

V and J are TRBV30 and TRBJ2-1; TRBD2 is a possible D gene (6 bases). Deletions cut 4 bases from V and 8 bases from J, with 15 bases between. CDR1 and CDR2 (germline): GTSNPN, SVGIG (reference sequence). This CDR3 has 13 amino acids. Written as DNA, the CDR3 is TGTGCCTGGACGGGGGTAGCGGAGGATGAGCAGTTCTTC. Translated, it gives CAWTGVAEDEQFF.

This chain joins TRBV7-9 and TRBJ2-7, with TRBD2 identical over 12 bases. Germline CDR1 reads SEHNR; CDR2 reads FQNEAQ (reference sequence). This CDR3 has 14 amino acids. V was pared by 4 bases and J by 5 bases, with 3 bases of the junction left unmatched. The CDR3 bases are TGTGCCAGCAGCTCGACTAGCGGGAGCGACGAGCAGTACTTC. Protein: CASSSTSGSDEQYF. Using reference TRBV7-9 and TRBJ2-7 for the parts outside the CDR3, the full variable domain is DTGVSQNPRHKITKRGQNVTFRCDPISEHNRLYWYRQTLGQGPEFLTYFQNEAQLEKSRLLSDRFSAERPKGSFSTLEIQRTEQGDSAMYLCASSSTSGSDEQYFGPGTRLTVT.

This clonotype has a handful of counts. This chain joins TRBV5-1 and TRBJ2-5; tentatively, D is TRBD2 (6 bases). The germline V gene has CDR1 SGHRS and CDR2 YFSETQ. V lost 4 bases, J lost 5 bases, and 15 bases lay in between. The CDR3 loop spans 14 amino acids. This chain's CDR3 is CASSPGGPEETQYF. CDR3 nucleotide sequence: TGCGCCAGCAGCCCCGGGGGTCCTGAGGAGACCCAGTACTTC.

A few counts support this clonotype. The V call is TRBV20-1, the J call TRBJ1-6; D possibly corresponds to TRBD1 (5 bases). CDR3 length: 14 residues. V was clipped by 3 bases and J by 6 bases, with 12 bases between them. Germline V gives CDR1 DFQATT, CDR2 SNEGSKA (reference sequence). CDR3 DNA sequence: TGCAGTGCTAGCAGGGCCCTGCGTAATTCACCCCTCCACTTT. Translation: CSASRALRNSPLHF.

This clonotype occurred a few times. The V call is TRBV13, the J call TRBJ2-5; 9 nucleotides align to TRBD2. V shed 7 bases and J 5 bases; nucleotides not matched to a gene: 11. The CDR3 has 15 residues. Germline CDR1 reads PRHDT; CDR2 reads FYEKMQ (reference sequence). The CDR3 protein is CASTRARGGSETQYF. Written as DNA, the CDR3 is TGTGCCAGCACCCGAGCGCGGGGGGGCTCGGAGACCCAGTACTTC.

In this sample, this clonotype turned up many times. J is TRBJ2-1 and V is TRBV5-1; D gene uncertain. CDR1 SGHRS and CDR2 YFSETQ come from the germline V gene. V dropped 7 bases and J dropped 1 base, with 3 bases sitting between them. The CDR3 is made up of 11 amino acids. CDR3 bases: TGCGCCAGCGGGTCCTACAATGAGCAGTTCTTC. Its translation is CASGSYNEQFF.

This chain uses TRBV12-3 or TRBV12-4 with TRBJ1-2; tentatively, D is TRBD1 (6 bases). Between the trimmed V and J ends, which lost 5 bases and 12 bases, there was a span of 22 bases. The CDR3 sequence is 14 residues long. The CDR3 here is CASSPLQGSRGDTF. CDR3 DNA: TGTGCCAGCAGTCCTTTACAGGGTTCTCGAGGCGACACCTTC.

This clonotype was counted a few times. The gene calls are TRBV16 and TRBJ2-7, with 15 bases matching TRBD2. Germline CDR1 is KGHSY and CDR2 is FQNENV. This CDR3 contains 14 residues. The V segment lost 3 bases and the J segment 10 bases; nucleotides outside the gene matches: 4. In DNA, the CDR3 is TGTGCCAGCAGCCACAAGGGACTAGCGGGGGGACAGTACGTC. It specifies CASSHKGLAGGQYV.

CDR3 protein: CATSRDREIYNEQFF. CDR3 in DNA: TGTGCCACCAGCAGAGATCGAGAGATTTACAATGAGCAGTTCTTC. This chain uses TRBV15 with TRBJ2-1; D call uncertain. Trimming shortened V by 0 bases and J by 4 bases, and 10 bases separated the two germline ends. Germline CDR1 LNHNV, CDR2 YYDKDF (reference sequence). This CDR3 has 15 residues.

This chain joins TRBV7-9 and TRBJ2-1, with 9 positions matching TRBD2. This CDR3 is 15 amino acids long. Germline V gene lookup returns CDR1 SEHNR and CDR2 FQNEAQ (reference sequence). V lost 6 bases, J lost 3 bases, and 6 bases stayed unmatched. CDR3 amino acids: CASSSGTSFYNEQFF. CDR3 nucleotides: TGTGCCAGCAGTTCCGGGACTAGCTTCTACAATGAGCAGTTCTTC.

This clonotype has a count of ten or more. This chain links TRBV29-1 with TRBJ1-1; D gene uncertain. The CDR3 runs to 14 residues. From germline, CDR1 is SQVTM and CDR2 ANQGSEA. Trimming removed 4 bases from V and 0 bases from J, with 12 bases in between. CDR3 region: CSVANARLNTEAFF. The CDR3 DNA follows: TGCAGCGTTGCGAATGCAAGACTGAACACTGAAGCTTTCTTT.

The rearrangement joins TRBV11-2 to TRBJ2-7, with TRBD2 identical over 13 bases. CDR1 SGHAT and CDR2 FQNNGV come from the germline V gene. The CDR3 length is 18 residues. The junction had 17 bases not matched to a gene; V was cut back by 6 bases and J by 6 bases. In nucleotides, the CDR3 is TGTGCCAGCAGACACGGGGGGACTAGCGGGACGAGGGGAATCGAGCAGTACTTC. This gives the protein CASRHGGTSGTRGIEQYF.

V and J are TRBV27 and TRBJ2-3, with 7 bases fitting TRBD1. The CDR3 spans 15 residues. Per germline, CDR1 MNHEY and CDR2 SMNVEV (reference sequence). V dropped 3 bases and J dropped 1; count of bases not matched to a gene: 4. The CDR3 spells CASSFRQGGTDTQYF. The CDR3 nucleotides are TGTGCCAGCAGTTTCCGACAGGGAGGCACAGATACGCAGTATTTT.

This rearrangement joins TRBV30 to TRBJ2-2; no definite D call. The length of the CDR3 is 13 residues. Germline CDR1 GTSNPN, CDR2 SVGIG (reference sequence). V lost 4 bases, J lost 2 bases, and 8 bases lay in between. CDR3 protein: CAWTGLNTGELFF. CDR3 in DNA: TGTGCCTGGACAGGCCTCAACACCGGGGAGCTGTTTTTT.

The chain employs TRBV11-2 and TRBJ2-1; a possible D gene is TRBD1 (5 bases). V was trimmed by 5 bases and J by 5 bases, leaving 7 bases between them. CDR1 SGHAT and CDR2 FQNNGV come from the germline V gene. The CDR3 extends over 12 amino acids. The CDR3 spells CASSPQDNEQFF. In DNA, the CDR3 is TGTGCCAGCAGCCCACAGGACAATGAGCAGTTCTTC.

This clonotype was seen at least ten times. The chain links TRBV6-5 to TRBJ2-7; 7 nucleotides align to TRBD1. The germline V gene encodes CDR1 MNHEY and CDR2 SVGAGI. The CDR3 loop spans 16 amino acids. The junction had 10 bases not matched to a gene; V was cut back by 3 bases and J by 2 bases. In nucleotides, the CDR3 is TGTGCCAGCAGTTATAGGGGGCACAGAGAAGCCTACGAGCAGTACTTC. Amino acids: CASSYRGHREAYEQYF.

This clonotype was detected a few times. The chain uses TRBV18 and TRBJ2-1, with 13 nucleotides matching TRBD2. V lost 0 bases, J lost 6 bases, and 2 bases stayed unmatched. CDR3 size: 16 residues. The V gene's germline CDR1 is KGHSH and CDR2 LQKENI. CDR3 loop: CASSPPGTSGINEQFF. The CDR3 coding sequence is TGTGCCAGCTCACCACCTGGGACTAGCGGGATCAATGAGCAGTTCTTC. The whole variable domain, filled in from reference TRBV18 and TRBJ2-1, reads NAGVMQNPRHLVRRRGQEARLRCSPMKGHSHVYWYRQLPEEGLKFMVYLQKENIIDESGMPKERFSAEFPKEGPSILRIQQVVRGDSAAYFCASSPPGTSGINEQFFGPGTRLTVL.

This clonotype has at least ten counts. This sequence joins TRBV27 and TRBJ2-7, with unresolved D. This CDR3 spans 13 amino acids. The ends were cut back, 3 bases at V and 2 bases at J, with 8 bases in the middle. Per germline, CDR1 MNHEY and CDR2 SMNVEV (reference sequence). The CDR3 sequence is CASSFGLPYEQYF. DNA of the CDR3: TGTGCCAGCAGTTTCGGGTTGCCCTACGAGCAGTACTTC.

This clonotype was counted a few times. This chain links TRBV12-3 or TRBV12-4 with TRBJ1-5, with D hard to call. The CDR3 covers 12 residues. Deletions cut 3 bases from V and 3 bases from J, with 3 bases between. CDR3 in DNA: TGTGCCAGCAGTTTCGACAATCAGCCCCAGCATTTT. It yields the protein CASSFDNQPQHF.

The chain has TRBV29-1 and TRBJ2-7; D is undetermined. V lost 6 bases and J 3 bases, leaving 18 bases between the germline ends. This CDR3 region has 14 residues. CDR1 and CDR2 from the germline V gene are SQVTM and ANQGSEA. CDR3 coding DNA: TGCAGCGTCCTCGGCGGCTTGCTAATCTACGAGCAGTACTTC. Translated, it gives CSVLGGLLIYEQYF.

This clonotype occurred many times. The chain couples TRBV12-3 or TRBV12-4 to TRBJ2-7; D is perhaps TRBD2 (6 bases). Trimming removed 5 bases from V and 4 bases from J, with 12 bases in between. CDR3 length: 13 amino acids. The CDR3 region is CASSRSGSYEQYV. The DNA for the CDR3 is TGTGCCAGCAGTAGAAGCGGGTCTTACGAGCAGTACGTC.

The table lists this clonotype with a few counts. The chain employs TRBV5-6 and TRBJ2-7; 11 bases map to TRBD2. CDR1 and CDR2 from the germline V gene are SGHDT and YYEEEE. The V gene end was trimmed by 4 bases and the J gene end by 1 base; junction bases not matched to a gene: 7. The CDR3 has 16 amino acids. CDR3 sequence reads: CASSSSGGVRSYEQYV. CDR3 bases: TGTGCCAGCAGCAGTAGCGGGGGGGTAAGATCCTACGAGCAGTACGTC.

This clonotype was seen only a few times. The chain uses TRBV5-1 and TRBJ1-1, with TRBD1 matching over 9 bases. V trimming: 1 base; J trimming: 5 bases; junction bases outside the gene matches: 12. In germline, CDR1 is SGHRS, CDR2 YFSETQ. The CDR3 is 17 amino acids. CDR3 DNA: TGCGCCAGCAGCTTGAACCCTCCGGGACAGGGTTTTACTGAAGCTTTCTTT. Its protein is CASSLNPPGQGFTEAFF. Based on the CDR3 plus reference TRBV5-1 and TRBJ1-1, the full variable domain is KAGVTQTPRYLIKTRGQQVTLSCSPISGHRSVSWYQQTPGQGLQFLFEYFSETQRNKGNFPGRFSGRQFSNSRSEMNVSTLELGDSALYLCASSLNPPGQGFTEAFFGQGTRLTVV.

Many counts were recorded for this clonotype. The chain recombines TRBV7-2 with TRBJ2-1, with 12 positions matching TRBD2. The CDR3 totals 15 residues. In germline, CDR1 is SGHTA, CDR2 FQGNSA. The V segment lost 5 bases and the J segment 8 bases; nucleotides outside the gene matches: 7. This CDR3 is CASSPRTSGDDEQFF. The CDR3 nucleotides are TGTGCCAGCAGCCCCCGGACTAGCGGGGATGATGAGCAGTTCTTC.